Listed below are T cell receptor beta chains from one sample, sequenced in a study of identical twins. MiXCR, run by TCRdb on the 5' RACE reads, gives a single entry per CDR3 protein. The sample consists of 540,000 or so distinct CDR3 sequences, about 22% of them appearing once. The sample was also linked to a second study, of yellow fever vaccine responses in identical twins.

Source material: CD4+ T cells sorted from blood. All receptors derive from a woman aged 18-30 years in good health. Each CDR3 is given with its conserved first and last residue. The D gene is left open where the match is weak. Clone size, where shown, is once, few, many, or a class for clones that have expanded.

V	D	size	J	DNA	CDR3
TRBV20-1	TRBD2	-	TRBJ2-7	TGCAGTGCTAGAGGACTAGCGGAGGAGCAGTACTTC	CSARGLAEEQYF
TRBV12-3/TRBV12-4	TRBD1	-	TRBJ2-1	TGTGCCAGCAGTTTTAGGCAGGGGGTATGGAATGAGCAGTTCTTC	CASSFRQGVWNEQFF
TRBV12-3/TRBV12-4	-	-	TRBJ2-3	TGTGCCAGCAACGGCGGAACTAGCACAGATACGCAGTATTTT	CASNGGTSTDTQYF
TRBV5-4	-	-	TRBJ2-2	TGTGCCAGCAGCTTTAAAAAGGGGAACACCGGGGAGCTGTTTTTT	CASSFKKGNTGELFF
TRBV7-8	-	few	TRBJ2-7	TGTGCCAGCAGCTTAATCATAACGAGTACATCCTACGAGCAGTACTTC	CASSLIITSTSYEQYF
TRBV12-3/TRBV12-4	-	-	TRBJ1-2	-	CASSFGAGLNYGYTF
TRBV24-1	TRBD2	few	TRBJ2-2	TGTGCGACCGGCAAGGCGGGGGGGCCGAGGACCGGGGAGCTGTTTTTT	CATGKAGGPRTGELFF
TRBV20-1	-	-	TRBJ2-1	TGCAGTGCTAGACCAACCACACTAGATAGTGAGCAGTTCTTC	CSARPTTLDSEQFF
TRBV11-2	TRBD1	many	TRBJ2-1	TGTGCCAGCATCCTGGGTCCGGACAGGCAAGACAATGAGCAGTTCTTC	CASILGPDRQDNEQFF
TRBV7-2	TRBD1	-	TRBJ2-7	TGTGCCAGCAGCTTAGACAGGGGAACGGGCTCCTACGAGCAGTACTTC	CASSLDRGTGSYEQYF
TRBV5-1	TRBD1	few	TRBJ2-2	TGCGCCAGCCGCGGGACAGGGGGCAACACCGGGGAGCTGTTTTTT	CASRGTGGNTGELFF
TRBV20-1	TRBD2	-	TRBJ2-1	TGCAGTGCTAGAGATTCCCCCCGGGCTAGCGGGTCCTACAATGAGCAGTTCTTC	CSARDSPRASGSYNEQFF
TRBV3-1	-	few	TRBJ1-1	TGTGCCAGCAGCCACGGCGGTAGGGGCCCGAACACTGAAGCTTTCTTT	CASSHGGRGPNTEAFF
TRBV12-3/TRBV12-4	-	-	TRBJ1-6	TGTGCCAGCACCTTCGGGTGGAATTCACCCCTCCACTTT	CASTFGWNSPLHF
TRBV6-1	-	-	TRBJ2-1	TGTGCCAGCTCGAGGACAGACAATGAGCAGTTCTTC	CASSRTDNEQFF
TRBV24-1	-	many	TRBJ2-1	TGTGCCACCAGTGATCCGGGGAGCCAGACCTACAATGAGCAGTTCTTC	CATSDPGSQTYNEQFF
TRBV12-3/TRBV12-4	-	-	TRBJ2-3	TGTGCCAGCAGTTTATTCCCAAGCACAGATACGCAGTATTTT	CASSLFPSTDTQYF
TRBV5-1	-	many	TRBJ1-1	TGCGCCAGCAGCTTGGCCGACAGAAACACTGAAGCTTTCTTT	CASSLADRNTEAFF
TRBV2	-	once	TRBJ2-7	TGTGCGGGGGGACAGAGCTCCTACGAGCAGTACTTC	CAGGQSSYEQYF
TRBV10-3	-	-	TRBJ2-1	TGTGCCACCGCGAGGGGAGACTCCTACAATGAGCAGTTCTTC	CATARGDSYNEQFF
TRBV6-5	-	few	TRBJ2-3	TGTGCCAGCAGTTGGGGGTGGACAGTTGGCGTTTTTACGCAGTATTTT	CASSWGWTVGVFTQYF
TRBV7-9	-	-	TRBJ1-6	TGTGCCAGCAGCTTCGAGGGGCGGGTCCACTTT	CASSFEGRVHF
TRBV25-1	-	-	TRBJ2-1	TGTGCCAGCAGTGAATGGTCCGGGTTCGGTGAGCAGTTCTTC	CASSEWSGFGEQFF
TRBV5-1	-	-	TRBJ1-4	TGCGCCAGCAGCTTGGATAGGGGGAATGAAAAACTGTTTTTT	CASSLDRGNEKLFF
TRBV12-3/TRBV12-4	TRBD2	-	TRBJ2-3	TGTGCCAGCAGCACGTGGGGCGGGAGGGATACGCAGTATTTT	CASSTWGGRDTQYF
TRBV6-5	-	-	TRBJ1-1	TGTGCCAGCAGATACTCGAGGGGGAGGCCGAGCACTGAAGCTTTCTTT	CASRYSRGRPSTEAFF
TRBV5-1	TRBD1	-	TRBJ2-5	TGCGCCAGCAGCCAGTGGGACAGCCAAGAGACCCAGTACTTC	CASSQWDSQETQYF
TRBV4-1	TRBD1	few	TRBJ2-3	TGCGCCAGCAGCCAAGACCCCAGGGACAGCTACACAGATACGCAGTATTTT	CASSQDPRDSYTDTQYF
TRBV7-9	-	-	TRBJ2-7	TGTGCCAGCAGCTTAGGAGAGTACGAGCAGTACTTC	CASSLGEYEQYF
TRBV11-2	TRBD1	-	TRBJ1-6	TGTGCCACCCCAGGGACAGTAAATTCACCCCTCCACTTT	CATPGTVNSPLHF
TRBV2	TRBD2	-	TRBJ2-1	TGTGCCACTACGCGACTAGCGCTTGATGAGCAGTTCTTC	CATTRLALDEQFF
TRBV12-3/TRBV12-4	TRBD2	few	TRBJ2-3	TGTGCCAGCAGTTTCCCGGGACTAGGGGGAGATACGCAGTATTTT	CASSFPGLGGDTQYF
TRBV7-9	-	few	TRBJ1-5	TGTGCCAGCAGCGGGGGATTTGGGGCCAATCAGCCCCAGCATTTT	CASSGGFGANQPQHF
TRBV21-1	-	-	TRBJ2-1	TGTGCCAGCAGCAAAGGGGCGGCTAGCAATGAGCAGTTCTTC	CASSKGAASNEQFF
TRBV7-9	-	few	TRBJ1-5	TGTGCCAGCAGCGCGGACGCGAGCAATCAGCCCCAGCATTTT	CASSADASNQPQHF
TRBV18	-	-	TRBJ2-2	TGTGCCAGCTCACCACCGGGGAGACCGAACACCGGGGAGCTGTTTTTT	CASSPPGRPNTGELFF
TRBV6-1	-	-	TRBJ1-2	TGTGCCAGCAGTCAGACGACGGGGAACTATGGCTACACCTTC	CASSQTTGNYGYTF
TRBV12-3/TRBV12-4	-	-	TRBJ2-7	TGTGCCAGCAGGGCGGGCCCCCAAGCCTACGAGCAGTACTTC	CASRAGPQAYEQYF
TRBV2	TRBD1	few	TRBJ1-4	TGTGCCAGCGTAGCCGGGACAGCTAATGAAAAACTGTTTTTT	CASVAGTANEKLFF
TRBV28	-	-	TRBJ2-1	TGTGCCAGCAGCCCCGGACATGAGCAGTTCTTC	CASSPGHEQFF